This passage covers 13 T cell receptor beta chains from one sample sequenced in a study of beta chain features in type 1 diabetes. Whole-study results and caveats: The study found moderately but significantly shorter TCRB CDR3s in all four CD4+ subsets of Type 1 diabetes patients.

As every portion of the isolated RNA was reverse transcribed, the sequencing read expressed TCRB transcripts. Profiling relied on immunoSEQ multiplex PCR, and the TCRdb table lists in-frame clones only, not all of them. The table has some 240,000 clones, roughly 17% seen once. These receptors lack a known antigen. Sample: naive CD4+ T cells from blood. These receptors all come from a man in his thirties or forties with type 1 diabetes.

The rearrangement joins TRBV9 to TRBJ2-7; 8 nucleotides line up with TRBD1. Per germline, CDR1 SGDLS and CDR2 YYNGEE. V lost 4 bases and J lost 4; bases outside the gene matches: 10. The CDR3 has 15 amino acids. The DNA of the CDR3 is TGTGCCAGCAGCCCCAGGACAGGGTTGGAATACGAGCAGTACTTC. Encoded protein: CASSPRTGLEYEQYF.

This chain joins TRBV25-1 and TRBJ1-2; D call uncertain. CDR1 is MGHDK and CDR2 is SYGVNS in the germline V gene. This CDR3 has 13 amino acids. V was cut by 4 bases and J by 6 bases, with 12 bases left in between. CDR3 sequence reads: CASSVESVHGYTF. The CDR3 region has the DNA TGTGCCAGCAGTGTGGAAAGCGTGCATGGCTACACCTTC.

The chain joins TRBV27 to TRBJ1-2; D is unclear. The CDR3 has 14 amino acids. The germline V gene has CDR1 MNHEY and CDR2 SMNVEV (reference sequence). V gave up 0 bases and J gave up 8 bases, with 13 bases separating them. This CDR3 is CASSLSYRELGYTF. CDR3 bases: TGTGCCAGCAGTTTATCGTACCGGGAGTTGGGCTACACCTTC.

The J gene is TRBJ2-7, the V gene TRBV7-2, with TRBD2 matching over 8 bases. CDR1 and CDR2 (germline): SGHTA, FQGNSA. The V gene end was trimmed by 4 bases and the J gene end by 4 bases; junction bases not matched to a gene: 6. The CDR3 consists of 14 residues. The CDR3 protein is CASSWSGRVYEQYF. CDR3 coding DNA: TGTGCCAGCAGCTGGAGCGGGAGAGTTTACGAGCAGTACTTC. The variable domain in full, completed from reference TRBV7-2 and TRBJ2-7, reads GAGVSQSPSNKVTEKGKDVELRCDPISGHTALYWYRQSLGQGLEFLIYFQGNSAPDKSGLPSDRFSAERTGGSVSTLTIQRTQQEDSAVYLCASSWSGRVYEQYFGPGTRLTVT.

The J gene is TRBJ2-7, the V gene TRBV30; tentative D call: TRBD1 (5 bases). V lost 4 bases to trimming and J lost 5 bases, with 15 bases between them. The germline V gene has CDR1 GTSNPN and CDR2 SVGIG (reference sequence). The CDR3 has 13 amino acids. The CDR3 coding sequence is TGTGCCTGGACCCCGGCAGGGTTCCACGAGCAGTACTTC. Its translation: CAWTPAGFHEQYF.

V and J are TRBV14 and TRBJ2-1; 8 bases match TRBD2. The CDR3 consists of 14 residues. After removal of 4 bases from V and 8 bases from J, the junction contained 7 bases not matched to a gene. Germline V gene data show CDR1 as SGHDN and CDR2 as FVKESK. CDR3 residues: CASSPLGLDYEQFF. The CDR3 region has the DNA TGTGCCAGCAGCCCACTGGGACTAGACTATGAGCAGTTCTTC.

Details on this clone: Distinct nucleotide sequences in the sample also encode this CDR3. This sequence joins TRBV18 and TRBJ2-3; D tentatively fits TRBD1 or TRBD2 (5 bases each). Germline CDR1 reads KGHSH; CDR2 reads LQKENI. Trimming cost V 6 bases and J 4 bases, with 8 bases left between them. The CDR3 sequence is 12 residues long. The CDR3 spells CASSPGPDTQYF. The DNA of the CDR3 is TGTGCCAGCTCTCCGGGGCCAGATACGCAGTATTTT.

V usage is TRBV11-2 and J usage is TRBJ2-6; TRBD1 aligns across 8 bases. CDR3 size: 17 residues. Germline loops: CDR1 SGHAT, CDR2 FQNNGV. V lost 5 bases and J lost 2; bases outside the gene matches: 8. CDR3 sequence reads: CASSPGQGSAGANVLTF. The CDR3 coding sequence is TGTGCCAGCAGCCCCGGACAGGGATCAGCTGGGGCCAACGTCCTGACTTTC.

The chain recombines TRBV7-2 with TRBJ2-7; 7 bases match TRBD1. Losses at the gene ends were 4 bases for V and 0 bases for J; bases not matched to a gene: 3. The CDR3 spans 14 residues. Germline-derived CDR1 and CDR2 are SGHTA and FQGNSA. CDR3 DNA: TGTGCCAGCAGCTACCGGGACAGCTCCTACGAGCAGTACTTC. Translated, it gives CASSYRDSSYEQYF.

This rearrangement joins TRBV7-9 to TRBJ2-1, with TRBD2 matching 7 bases. The CDR3 is 16 amino acids. Germline V CDR1 and CDR2: SEHNR, FQNEAQ (reference sequence). V was clipped by 1 base and J by 7 bases; unmatched bases: 10. This chain's CDR3 is CASSLGAGRSINEQFF. CDR3 bases: TGTGCCAGCAGCTTAGGGGCCGGGAGGTCTATAAATGAGCAGTTCTTC. The full variable domain, in which reference TRBV7-9 and TRBJ2-1 provide the parts outside the CDR3, is DTGVSQNPRHKITKRGQNVTFRCDPISEHNRLYWYRQTLGQGPEFLTYFQNEAQLEKSRLLSDRFSAERPKGSFSTLEIQRTEQGDSAMYLCASSLGAGRSINEQFFGPGTRLTVL.

This clone showed up just a few times. The genes are TRBV28 and TRBJ2-2; no clear D. The CDR3 spans 15 residues. Trimming took off 6 bases at V and 1 base at J, with 12 bases between the two ends. Germline CDR1 is MDHEN and CDR2 is SYDVKM. The CDR3 sequence is CASRASAQNTGELFF. The CDR3 nucleotides read TGTGCCAGCAGAGCCTCGGCACAGAACACCGGGGAGCTGTTTTTT. The full variable domain, completed using reference TRBV28 and TRBJ2-2, is DVKVTQSSRYLVKRTGEKVFLECVQDMDHENMFWYRQDPGLGLRLIYFSYDVKMKEKGDIPEGYSVSREKKERFSLILESASTNQTSMYLCASRASAQNTGELFFGEGSRLTVL.

CDR3 loop: CASSLYHEQFF. CDR3 in DNA: TGTGCCAGCAGCTTATATCATGAGCAGTTCTTC. The chain links TRBV7-2 to TRBJ2-1; D not resolved. Germline V gives CDR1 SGHTA, CDR2 FQGNSA. The CDR3 spans 11 residues. The ends were cut back, 2 bases at V and 8 bases at J, with 4 bases in the middle.

The CDR3 nucleotides are TGTGCCAGCAGGGGAAGGGGGACAGTCCTCTACGAGCAGTACTTC. Amino acid sequence: CASRGRGTVLYEQYF. The J gene is TRBJ2-7, the V gene TRBV25-1, with 7 bases aligning to TRBD1. The CDR3 sequence is 15 residues long. V lost 6 bases, J lost 3 bases, and 11 bases stayed unmatched. The germline gives CDR1 MGHDK, CDR2 SYGVNS.